The 12 T cell receptor beta chains reported below all come from one sample, sequenced in a study of CD8 T cells in ankylosing spondylitis. Via MiXCR, TCRdb re-called the 5' RACE reads, giving one row per CDR3 protein. Among roughly 370,000 distinct CDR3 sequences listed, more than 20% were seen once. Antigens of these TCRs are unknown. Study-wide findings and caveats: A motif in TCR beta, a set of under 10 highly homologous variants, appeared characteristic of ankylosing spondylitis blood.

Sequencing input: blood, either unsorted or a sorted T cell fraction (not recorded which). Receptor source: a male donor with ankylosing spondylitis.

This clonotype was seen ten or more times. CDR3 DNA sequence: TGTGCCAGCAGCGCCGACAGGACGAACATTCAGTACTTC. It encodes CASSADRTNIQYF. The chain carries TRBV11-2 and TRBJ2-4, with D possibly matching TRBD1 (6 bases). This CDR3 spans 13 amino acids. Germline V gene data show CDR1 as SGHAT and CDR2 as FQNNGV. V lost 5 bases to trimming and J lost 7 bases, with 12 bases between them.

This clonotype came up a few times. This chain joins TRBV6-1 and TRBJ2-1; 8 nucleotides match TRBD2. The CDR3 loop spans 15 amino acids. Germline V gives CDR1 MNHNS, CDR2 SASEGT. V lost 7 bases to trimming and J lost 0 bases; unmatched junction nucleotides: 5. CDR3 nucleotides: TGTGCCAGCAATCTGGCGGGGGGCTCCTACAATGAGCAGTTCTTC. It yields the protein CASNLAGGSYNEQFF.

This clonotype was detected a few times. The rearrangement joins TRBV10-3 to TRBJ1-5, with 8 bases matching TRBD1. Per germline, CDR1 ENHRY and CDR2 SYGVKD. This CDR3 has 13 residues. V lost 4 bases to trimming and J lost 6 bases; unmatched junction nucleotides: 2. The CDR3 spells CAISGQGAQPQHF. CDR3 sequence (DNA): TGTGCCATCAGTGGGCAGGGGGCTCAGCCCCAGCATTTT.

CDR3 DNA sequence: TGTGCCAGCTCACCATCCGGTTTGACTAGGGCCTACGAGCAGTACTTC. It is translated as CASSPSGLTRAYEQYF. The chain couples TRBV18 to TRBJ2-7; tentatively, D is TRBD2 (6 bases). This CDR3 region has 16 residues. From germline, CDR1 is KGHSH and CDR2 LQKENI. V was cut by 2 bases and J by 2 bases, with 16 bases left in between.

The genes are TRBV28 and TRBJ2-7, with TRBD1 as a possible D gene (5 bases). Trimming left V 9 bases short and J 2 bases short, with 20 bases between. The CDR3 consists of 15 residues. Germline CDR1 MDHEN, CDR2 SYDVKM. The CDR3 DNA reads TGTGCCAGTAGTGTTCAGGGATCATATCCCTACGAGCAGTACTTC. Translating it yields CASSVQGSYPYEQYF.

V usage is TRBV7-2 and J usage is TRBJ1-4, with no clear D. V shed 2 bases and J shed 5 bases, with 9 bases lying between them. The length of the CDR3 is 14 residues. CDR1 and CDR2 from the germline V gene are SGHTA and FQGNSA. CDR3 loop: CASSLFGVNEKLFF. The CDR3 DNA is TGTGCCAGCAGCTTATTTGGCGTAAATGAAAAACTGTTTTTT.

This rearrangement joins TRBV2 to TRBJ2-1; D not resolved. Germline values: CDR1 SNHLY, CDR2 FYNNEI. CDR3 length equals 17 residues. Trimming took off 3 bases at V and 4 bases at J, with 19 bases between the two ends. CDR3 amino acids: CASSDDGLRVSYNEQFF. The CDR3 coding sequence is TGTGCCAGCAGTGATGATGGGCTCCGGGTTTCTTACAATGAGCAGTTCTTC. Full variable domain (missing parts from reference TRBV2 and TRBJ2-1): EPEVTQTPSHQVTQMGQEVILRCVPISNHLYFYWYRQILGQKVEFLVSFYNNEISEKSEIFDDQFSVERPDGSNFTLKIRSTKLEDSAMYFCASSDDGLRVSYNEQFFGPGTRLTVL.

The chain uses TRBV6-1 and TRBJ1-2; D is unresolved. Trimming left V 6 bases short and J 2 bases short, with 13 bases between. From germline, CDR1 is MNHNS and CDR2 SASEGT. The CDR3 is made up of 14 amino acids. The CDR3 here is CASRGSSVNYGYTF. The CDR3 DNA follows: TGTGCCAGCAGGGGGTCCTCAGTAAACTATGGCTACACCTTC.

This clonotype was observed a handful of times. The V and J genes are TRBV20-1 and TRBJ2-5, with D uncertain. CDR3 length: 11 residues. Germline V gives CDR1 DFQATT, CDR2 SNEGSKA (reference sequence). The CDR3 bases are TGCAGCGCTGTCCCCGGGGAGACCCAGTACTTC. This sequence encodes CSAVPGETQYF.

The rearrangement joins TRBV9 to TRBJ2-3; tentatively, D is TRBD2 (5 bases). Germline CDR1 reads SGDLS; CDR2 reads YYNGEE. V was cut by 0 bases and J by 2 bases, with 7 bases left in between. The CDR3 spans 14 residues. CDR3 DNA sequence: TGTGCCAGCAGCGTAGGAGGGTACACAGATACGCAGTATTTT. Translating gives CASSVGGYTDTQYF.

This clonotype was observed a handful of times. This chain connects TRBV5-1 to TRBJ2-3; D call uncertain. This CDR3 is 15 amino acids long. V dropped 5 bases and J dropped 1 base, with 14 bases sitting between them. Germline CDR1 is SGHRS and CDR2 is YFSETQ. The CDR3 DNA follows: TGCGCCAGCAGGGCGTTAGGGCAGCGCACAGATACGCAGTATTTT. Amino acids: CASRALGQRTDTQYF.

This chain uses TRBV4-2 with TRBJ1-1; possible D gene TRBD1, 5 bases. This CDR3 is 16 amino acids long. Germline V CDR1 and CDR2: LGHNA, YNFKEQ. The V end lost 0 bases, the J end lost 5 bases, and 16 bases lay between the germline ends. The CDR3 spells CASSQDPGRGTTEAFF. The CDR3 DNA follows: TGTGCCAGCAGCCAAGATCCAGGAAGGGGAACAACTGAAGCTTTCTTT.